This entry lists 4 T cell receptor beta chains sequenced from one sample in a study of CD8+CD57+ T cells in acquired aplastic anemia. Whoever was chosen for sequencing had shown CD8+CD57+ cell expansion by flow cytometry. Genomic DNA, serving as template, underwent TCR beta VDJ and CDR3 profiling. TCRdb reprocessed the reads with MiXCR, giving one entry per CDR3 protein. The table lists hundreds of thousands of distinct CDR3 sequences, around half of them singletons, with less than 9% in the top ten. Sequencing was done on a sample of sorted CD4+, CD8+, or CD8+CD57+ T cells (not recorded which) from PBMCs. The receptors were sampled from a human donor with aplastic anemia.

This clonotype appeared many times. CDR3 sequence reads: CASSFTGRHEQFF. CDR3 coding DNA: TGTGCCAGCAGTTTTACAGGACGCCATGAGCAGTTCTTC. V and J are TRBV12-3 or TRBV12-4 and TRBJ2-1; tentatively, D is TRBD1 (5 bases). V was trimmed by 3 bases and J by 8 bases, leaving 11 bases between them. The CDR3 length is 13 residues.

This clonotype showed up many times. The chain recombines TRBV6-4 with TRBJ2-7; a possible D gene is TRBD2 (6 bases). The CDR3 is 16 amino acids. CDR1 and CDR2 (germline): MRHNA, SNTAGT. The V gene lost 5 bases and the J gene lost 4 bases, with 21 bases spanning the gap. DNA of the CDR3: TGTGCCAGCAGTCTATCCGGCGGGTCGGGGGTTTACGAGCAGTACTTC. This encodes CASSLSGGSGVYEQYF.

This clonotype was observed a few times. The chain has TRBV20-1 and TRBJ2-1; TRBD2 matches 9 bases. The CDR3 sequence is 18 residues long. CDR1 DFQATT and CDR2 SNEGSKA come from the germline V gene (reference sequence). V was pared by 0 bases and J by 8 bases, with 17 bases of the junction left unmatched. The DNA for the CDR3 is TGCAGTGCTAGAGATCCCCATTCGAATAGCGGGAGAGTTTATGAGCAGTTCTTC. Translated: CSARDPHSNSGRVYEQFF.

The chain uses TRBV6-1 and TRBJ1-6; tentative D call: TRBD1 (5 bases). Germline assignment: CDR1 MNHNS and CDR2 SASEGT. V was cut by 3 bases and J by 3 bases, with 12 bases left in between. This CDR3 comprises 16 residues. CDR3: CASSDPGHVYNSPLHF. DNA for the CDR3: TGTGCCAGCAGTGACCCCGGACACGTCTATAATTCACCCCTCCACTTT.